Below, 3 T cell receptor beta chains from the same sample are listed, as sequenced in a study of blood T cells in healthy people across ages (dated by TCRdb to between 2015 and 2016). Receptor amplification or capture employed 5' RACE. This sample was sequenced with an Illumina HiSeq 2500. A second PCR of about 7 to 12 cycles was run with a J-beta primer mix and a sample-barcoded 5' primer. The public reads were run again by TCRdb, first through fastp at Q25 and then through MiXCR, and only productive beta chains were kept. Identical CDR3 proteins give one entry, which carries the most common genes and DNA. This sample lists 700,000 to 850,000 distinct CDR3 sequences; about 37% were detected once. The top ten constitute over 10% of the sample. Source material: blood. These receptors all come from a man aged 18 to 30 in good health.

The J gene is TRBJ1-6, the V gene TRBV6-5; 8 bases are a match to TRBD1. This CDR3 region has 15 residues. V dropped 5 bases and J dropped 7; count of bases not matched to a gene: 7. Germline V lookup: CDR1 MNHEY, CDR2 SVGAGI. The CDR3 bases are TGTGCCAGCAGTCGACAACAGGGGGGGAATTCACCCCTCCACTTT. Translating gives CASSRQQGGNSPLHF.

This chain uses TRBV20-1 with TRBJ1-2; D not resolved. V shed 5 bases and J shed 8 bases, with 15 bases lying between them. Germline CDR1 is DFQATT and CDR2 is SNEGSKA (reference sequence). This CDR3 contains 12 residues. The CDR3 region is CSAGVRSGGYTF. DNA for the CDR3: TGCAGTGCTGGAGTCAGGTCAGGAGGCTACACCTTC.

CDR3 bases: TGTGCCAGCAGTTACGGGCAGGGTCGAGGCTACACCTTC. Translating it yields CASSYGQGRGYTF. The chain has TRBV6-5 and TRBJ1-2, with TRBD1 as a possible D gene (5 bases). Trimming stripped 2 bases from V and 8 bases from J, with 12 bases between. CDR3 length equals 13 residues. The V gene's germline CDR1 is MNHEY and CDR2 SVGAGI.